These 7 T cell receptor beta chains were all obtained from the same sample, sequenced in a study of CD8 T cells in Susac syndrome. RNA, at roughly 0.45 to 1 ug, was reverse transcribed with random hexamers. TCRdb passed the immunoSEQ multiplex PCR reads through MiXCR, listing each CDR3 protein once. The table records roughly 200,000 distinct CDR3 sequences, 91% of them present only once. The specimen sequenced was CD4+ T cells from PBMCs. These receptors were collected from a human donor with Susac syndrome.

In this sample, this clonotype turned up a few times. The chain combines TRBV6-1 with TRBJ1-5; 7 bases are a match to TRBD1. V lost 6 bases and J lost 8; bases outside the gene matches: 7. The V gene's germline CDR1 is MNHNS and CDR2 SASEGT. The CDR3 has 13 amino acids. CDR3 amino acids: CASRVRGEEPQHF. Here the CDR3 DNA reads TGTGCCAGCAGAGTCAGGGGGGAGGAGCCCCAGCATTTT.

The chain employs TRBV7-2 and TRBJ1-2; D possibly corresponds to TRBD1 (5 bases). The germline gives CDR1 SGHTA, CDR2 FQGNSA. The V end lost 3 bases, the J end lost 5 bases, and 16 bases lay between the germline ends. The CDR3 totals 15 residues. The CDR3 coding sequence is TGTGCCAGCAGCTTCCTCCGGGGCATGGGGTATGGCTACACCTTC. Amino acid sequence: CASSFLRGMGYGYTF.

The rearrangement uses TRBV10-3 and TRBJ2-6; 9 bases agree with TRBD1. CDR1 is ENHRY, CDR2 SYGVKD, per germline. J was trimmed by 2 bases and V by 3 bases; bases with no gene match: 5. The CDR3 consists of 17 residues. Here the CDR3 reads CAISDPRQGAGANVLTF. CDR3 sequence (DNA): TGTGCCATCAGTGATCCCCGACAGGGGGCTGGGGCCAACGTCCTGACTTTC.

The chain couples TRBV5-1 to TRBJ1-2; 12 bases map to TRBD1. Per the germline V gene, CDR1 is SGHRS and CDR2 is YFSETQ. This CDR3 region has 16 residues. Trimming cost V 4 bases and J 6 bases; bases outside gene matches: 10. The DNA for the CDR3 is TGCGCCAGCAGCCTACGGGACAGGGGGCATCAGGATGGCTACACCTTC. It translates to CASSLRDRGHQDGYTF. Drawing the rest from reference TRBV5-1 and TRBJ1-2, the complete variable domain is KAGVTQTPRYLIKTRGQQVTLSCSPISGHRSVSWYQQTPGQGLQFLFEYFSETQRNKGNFPGRFSGRQFSNSRSEMNVSTLELGDSALYLCASSLRDRGHQDGYTFGSGTRLTVV.

The CDR3 loop reads CAWDRGGTEAFF. The CDR3 nucleotides read TGTGCCTGGGACAGGGGAGGAACTGAAGCTTTCTTT. The rearrangement joins TRBV30 to TRBJ1-1, with 8 bases fitting TRBD1. The CDR3 sequence is 12 residues long. The ends lost 5 bases at V and 5 bases at J; junction bases unmatched: 4. Germline V gives CDR1 GTSNPN, CDR2 SVGIG (reference sequence).

The CDR3 spells CASSLMGPGSTDTQYF. CDR3 DNA sequence: TGTGCCAGCAGCTTAATGGGGCCAGGGAGCACAGATACGCAGTATTTT. The rearrangement uses TRBV7-3 and TRBJ2-3, with a possible D match to TRBD1 (5 bases). V was pared by 1 base and J by 0 bases, with 11 bases between. Germline loops: CDR1 SGHTA, CDR2 FQGTGA. CDR3 length equals 16 residues.

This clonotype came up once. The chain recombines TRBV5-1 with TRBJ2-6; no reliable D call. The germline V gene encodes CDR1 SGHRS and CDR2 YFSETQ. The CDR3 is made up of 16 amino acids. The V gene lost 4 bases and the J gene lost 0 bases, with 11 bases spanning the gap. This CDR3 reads CASSLPESSGANVLTF. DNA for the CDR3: TGCGCCAGCAGCCTGCCCGAATCCTCTGGGGCCAACGTCCTGACTTTC.